This is a list of T cell receptor beta chains from one sample in a study of blood T cell repertoires in COVID-19. Sequenced by immunoSEQ multiplex PCR; TCRdb stores in-frame clones only, minus some. The table lists 120,000 to 150,000 clones, 87% of them singletons, with approximately 40% in the top ten. The sequenced material came from peripheral blood. These TCRs come from a man between 50 and 59 years old who had recovered from COVID-19. Both conserved end residues are part of each CDR3. D genes are given only for firm matches.

11	TRBV2	TRBJ2-7	-	CASSEYYEQYF
15	TRBV5-4	TRBJ1-1	-	CASSLGQQMNTEAFF
15	TRBV19	TRBJ2-1	TRBD2	CASSVAGVGYNEQFF
17	TRBV11-2	TRBJ1-3	-	CASSLGRGLRSGNTIYF
16	TRBV3-1/TRBV3-2	TRBJ1-2	-	CASRPGYRQLDYGYTF
13	TRBV6-4	TRBJ2-5	-	CAGFRGYLETQYF
15	TRBV5-4	TRBJ2-3	-	CASSLVGQGGDTQYF
15	TRBV5-1	TRBJ1-3	-	CASSQDSLSRNTIYF
18	TRBV5-1	TRBJ2-3	-	CASSLQPGGTASTDTQYF
16	TRBV2	TRBJ1-2	TRBD1	CASSEGQEVSNYGYTF
12	TRBV5-1	TRBJ2-1	-	CASSLGQNEQFF
12	TRBV2	TRBJ2-5	TRBD1	CASSTGVETQYF
16	TRBV30	TRBJ2-1	-	CAWSGMGRGSYNEQFF
13	TRBV11-2	TRBJ1-1	-	CASSPPGLSEAFF